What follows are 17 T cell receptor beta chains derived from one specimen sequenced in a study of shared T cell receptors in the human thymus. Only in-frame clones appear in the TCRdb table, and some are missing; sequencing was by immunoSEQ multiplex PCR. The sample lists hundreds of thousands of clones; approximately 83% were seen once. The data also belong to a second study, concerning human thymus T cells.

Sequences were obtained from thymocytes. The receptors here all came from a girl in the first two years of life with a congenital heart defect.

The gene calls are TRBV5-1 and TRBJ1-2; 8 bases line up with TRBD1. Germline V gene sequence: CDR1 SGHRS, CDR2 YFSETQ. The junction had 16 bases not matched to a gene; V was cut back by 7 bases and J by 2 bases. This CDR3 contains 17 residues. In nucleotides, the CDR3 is TGCGCCAGCCGGACCGGGACAGGCAGTATTTCGAACTATGGCTACACCTTC. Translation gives CASRTGTGSISNYGYTF.

The CDR3 here is CSVIPGQGAGEAFF. CDR3 coding DNA: TGCAGCGTTATCCCCGGACAGGGGGCGGGTGAAGCTTTCTTT. The chain links TRBV29-1 to TRBJ1-1; 11 bases agree with TRBD1. The germline V gene encodes CDR1 SQVTM and CDR2 ANQGSEA. V shed 5 bases and J 7 bases; nucleotides not matched to a gene: 9. CDR3 length: 14 residues. Drawing the rest from reference TRBV29-1 and TRBJ1-1, the complete variable domain is SAVISQKPSRDICQRGTSLTIQCQVDSQVTMMFWYRQQPGQSLTLIATANQGSEATYESGFVIDKFPISRPNLTFSTLTVSNMSPEDSSIYLCSVIPGQGAGEAFFGQGTRLTVV.

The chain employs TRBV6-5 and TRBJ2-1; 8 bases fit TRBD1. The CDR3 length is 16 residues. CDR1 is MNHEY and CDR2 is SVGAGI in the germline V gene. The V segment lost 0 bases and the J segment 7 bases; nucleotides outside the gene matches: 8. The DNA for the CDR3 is TGTGCCAGCAGTTACTCATCAGGGGGCTCATTAAATGAGCAGTTCTTC. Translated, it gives CASSYSSGGSLNEQFF.

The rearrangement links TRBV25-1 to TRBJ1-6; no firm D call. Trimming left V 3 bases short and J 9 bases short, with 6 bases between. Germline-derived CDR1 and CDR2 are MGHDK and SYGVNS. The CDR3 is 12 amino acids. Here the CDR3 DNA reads TGTGCCAGCAGTGATTGGAGTTCACCCCTCCACTTT. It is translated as CASSDWSSPLHF.

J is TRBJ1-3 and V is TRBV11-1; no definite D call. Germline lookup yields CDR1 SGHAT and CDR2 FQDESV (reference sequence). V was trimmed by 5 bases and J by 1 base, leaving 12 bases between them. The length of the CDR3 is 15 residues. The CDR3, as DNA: TGTGCCAGCAGCCGAATTACTGAATCTGGAAACACCATATATTTT. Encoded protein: CASSRITESGNTIYF.

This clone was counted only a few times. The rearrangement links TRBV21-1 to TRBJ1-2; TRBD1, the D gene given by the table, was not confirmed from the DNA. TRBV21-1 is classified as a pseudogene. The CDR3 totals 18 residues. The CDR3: CASTDHGAKFPTNYGYTF. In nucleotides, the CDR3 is TGTGCCAGCACCGACCATGGGGCAAAGTTTCCAACTAACTATGGCTACACCTTC.

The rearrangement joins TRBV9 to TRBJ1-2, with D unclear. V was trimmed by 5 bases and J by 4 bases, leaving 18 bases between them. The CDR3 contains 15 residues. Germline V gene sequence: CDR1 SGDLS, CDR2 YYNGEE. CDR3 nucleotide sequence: TGTGCCAGCAGTGATTCTGTGGTGGGCCCCTATGGCTACACCTTC. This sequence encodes CASSDSVVGPYGYTF.

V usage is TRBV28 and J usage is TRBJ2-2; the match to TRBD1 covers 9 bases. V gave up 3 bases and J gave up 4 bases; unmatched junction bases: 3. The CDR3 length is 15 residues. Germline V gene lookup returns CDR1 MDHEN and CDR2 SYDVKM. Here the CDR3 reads CASSLGTGSTGELFF. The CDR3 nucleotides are TGTGCCAGCAGTTTGGGGACAGGGTCCACCGGGGAGCTGTTTTTT.

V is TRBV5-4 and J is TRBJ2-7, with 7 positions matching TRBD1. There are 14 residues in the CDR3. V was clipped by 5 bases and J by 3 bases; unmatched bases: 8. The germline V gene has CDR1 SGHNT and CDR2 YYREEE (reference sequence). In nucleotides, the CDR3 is TGTGCCAGCAGACGACAGGGAGACTTCTACGAGCAGTACTTC. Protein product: CASRRQGDFYEQYF.

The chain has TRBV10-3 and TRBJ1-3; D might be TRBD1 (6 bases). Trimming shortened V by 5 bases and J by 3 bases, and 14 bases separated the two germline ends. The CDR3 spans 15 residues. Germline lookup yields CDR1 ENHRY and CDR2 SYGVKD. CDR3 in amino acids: CAISKGHFDGNTIYF. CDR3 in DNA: TGTGCCATCAGTAAGGGACACTTCGATGGAAACACCATATATTTT.

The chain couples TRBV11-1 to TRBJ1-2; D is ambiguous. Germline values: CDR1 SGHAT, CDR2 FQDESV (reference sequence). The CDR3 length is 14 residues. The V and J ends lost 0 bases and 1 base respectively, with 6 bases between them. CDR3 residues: CASSLAGFNYGYTF. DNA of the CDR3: TGTGCCAGCAGCTTAGCCGGGTTTAACTATGGCTACACCTTC.

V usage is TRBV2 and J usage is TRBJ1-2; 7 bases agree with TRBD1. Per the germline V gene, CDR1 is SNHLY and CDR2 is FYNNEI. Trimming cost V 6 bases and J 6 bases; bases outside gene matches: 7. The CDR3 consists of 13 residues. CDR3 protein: CASRGSQGDGYTF. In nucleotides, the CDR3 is TGTGCCAGCAGGGGGTCGCAGGGGGATGGCTACACCTTC.

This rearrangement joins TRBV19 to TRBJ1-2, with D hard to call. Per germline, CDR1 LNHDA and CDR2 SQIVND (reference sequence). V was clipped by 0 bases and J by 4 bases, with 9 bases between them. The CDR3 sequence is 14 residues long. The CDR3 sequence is CASSIDSAGYGYTF. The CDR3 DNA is TGTGCCAGTAGTATAGATAGCGCAGGCTATGGCTACACCTTC.

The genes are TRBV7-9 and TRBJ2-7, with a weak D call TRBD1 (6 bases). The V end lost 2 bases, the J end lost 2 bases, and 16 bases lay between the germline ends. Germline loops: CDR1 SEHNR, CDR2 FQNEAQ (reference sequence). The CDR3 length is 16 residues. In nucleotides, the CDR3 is TGTGCCAGCAGCTTAACTTGGGACAAGGTCCCCTACGAGCAGTACTTC. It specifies CASSLTWDKVPYEQYF.

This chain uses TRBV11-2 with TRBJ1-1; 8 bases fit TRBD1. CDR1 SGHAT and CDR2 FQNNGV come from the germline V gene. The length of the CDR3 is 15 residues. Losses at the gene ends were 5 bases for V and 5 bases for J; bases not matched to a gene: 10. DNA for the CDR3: TGTGCCAGCAGCCCCCGGACAGGGAGTAGGACTGAAGCTTTCTTT. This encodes CASSPRTGSRTEAFF.

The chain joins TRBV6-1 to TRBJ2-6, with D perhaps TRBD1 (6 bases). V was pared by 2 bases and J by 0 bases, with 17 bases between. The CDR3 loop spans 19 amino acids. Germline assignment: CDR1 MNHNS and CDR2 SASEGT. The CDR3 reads CASSEKGVPHLSGANVLTF. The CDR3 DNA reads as TGTGCCAGCAGTGAAAAGGGGGTGCCGCACCTCTCTGGGGCCAACGTCCTGACTTTC.

The CDR3, as DNA: TGCGCCAGCAGCTTGGTCTGTGGGACAGGCGGCGAAAAACTGTTTTTT. Encoded protein: CASSLVCGTGGEKLFF. V usage is TRBV5-1 and J usage is TRBJ1-4, with 8 bases matching TRBD1. V was pared by 0 bases and J by 8 bases, with 9 bases of the junction left unmatched. The germline V gene encodes CDR1 SGHRS and CDR2 YFSETQ. There are 16 residues in the CDR3.